These 30 T cell receptor beta chains originate from one sample sequenced in a study of cytomegalovirus exposure and HLA in healthy donors. The PCR ran on 60 Vbeta and 13 Jbeta primers. Libraries were prepared by immunoSEQ multiplex PCR; TCRdb keeps only in-frame clonotypes and omits some of them. The sample lists fewer than 200,000 clones, roughly 90% seen once, with roughly 0.2% in the top ten. Source material: PBMCs. Source of these receptors: a girl under three years old in good health and CMV-seronegative.

The rearrangement links TRBV5-1 to TRBJ2-2; D is ambiguous. The CDR3 runs to 14 residues. The V gene's germline CDR1 is SGHRS and CDR2 YFSETQ. V was pared by 4 bases and J by 5 bases, with 12 bases between. The DNA of the CDR3 is TGCGCCAGCAGCCCCGTTTCGCGGACCGGGGAGCTGTTTTTT. This translates into CASSPVSRTGELFF.

The chain joins TRBV5-1 to TRBJ2-7; TRBD1 matches 7 bases. V lost 1 base and J lost 3; bases outside the gene matches: 1. The germline V gene encodes CDR1 SGHRS and CDR2 YFSETQ. The CDR3 runs 13 residues. The CDR3 DNA sequence: TGCGCCAGCAGCTTGCCAGGGGGCTACGAGCAGTACTTC. It specifies CASSLPGGYEQYF.

The chain has TRBV7-2 and TRBJ2-7; weak D call: TRBD2 (5 bases). Germline V gene data show CDR1 as SGHTA and CDR2 as FQGNSA. This CDR3 has 13 residues. V lost 3 bases to trimming and J lost 5 bases, with 11 bases between them. This chain's CDR3 is CASSFKFGDEQYF. The CDR3 nucleotides read TGTGCCAGCAGCTTTAAGTTCGGGGACGAGCAGTACTTC. Together with reference TRBV7-2 and TRBJ2-7, the CDR3 gives the full variable domain: GAGVSQSPSNKVTEKGKDVELRCDPISGHTALYWYRQSLGQGLEFLIYFQGNSAPDKSGLPSDRFSAERTGGSVSTLTIQRTQQEDSAVYLCASSFKFGDEQYFGPGTRLTVT.

The V gene is TRBV4-1, the J gene TRBJ2-7; possible D gene TRBD2, 5 bases. Trimming took 1 base from V and 4 from J, leaving 14 bases between them. Germline CDR1 is MGHRA and CDR2 is YSYEKL. The CDR3 has 15 residues. The CDR3 DNA reads as TGCGCCAGCAGCCAAGTGGGAGCCGCGGCATACGAGCAGTACTTC. Amino acid sequence: CASSQVGAAAYEQYF.

CDR3 sequence: CASSLDGQSNQPQHF. DNA of the CDR3: TGCGCCAGCAGCTTGGACGGACAGAGCAATCAGCCCCAGCATTTT. The chain has TRBV5-1 and TRBJ1-5, with D possibly matching TRBD1 (6 bases). The CDR3 extends over 15 amino acids. Trimming took 0 bases from V and 1 from J, leaving 8 bases between them. Germline V gene sequence: CDR1 SGHRS, CDR2 YFSETQ.

This clone was observed a few times. CDR3 in amino acids: CASSSGLSTEAFF. The DNA for the CDR3 is TGTGCCAGCAGTTCCGGGTTGAGCACTGAAGCTTTCTTT. The chain carries TRBV6-4 and TRBJ1-1, with no clear D. The CDR3 consists of 13 residues. Trimming removed 5 bases at V and 4 bases at J, with 11 bases between. CDR1 and CDR2 from the germline V gene are MRHNA and SNTAGT.

Worth noting for this clone: The junction does not match germline at one end; this may be a read error. This chain links TRBV7-9 with TRBJ2-5; D is perhaps TRBD2 (6 bases). The CDR3 spans 15 residues. Looked up from germline, CDR1 is SEHNR and CDR2 is FQNEAQ (reference sequence). The CDR3 loop reads CSSRQRGGLQETQYF. The CDR3 DNA reads as TGTTCCAGCAGACAACGTGGAGGGCTCCAAGAGACCCAGTACTTC.

This clone was counted once. Germline and junction disagree at one end, which may indicate a read error. Other nucleotide sequences in the sample specify the same CDR3. This rearrangement joins TRBV7-2 to TRBJ1-2; D remains ambiguous. This CDR3 has 14 amino acids. Germline V gene sequence: CDR1 SGHTA, CDR2 FQGNSA. CDR3 protein: CASSLVTVSVGYTF. The DNA of the CDR3 is TGTGCCAGCAGTTTAGTGACTGTGTCCGTCGGCTACACCTTC.

The rearrangement links TRBV6-1 to TRBJ2-4, with D unresolved. Germline CDR1 MNHNS, CDR2 SASEGT. The length of the CDR3 is 12 residues. Trimming stripped 4 bases from V and 6 bases from J, with 7 bases between. CDR3 nucleotides: TGTGCCAGCAGTGGCCTAGGAAACATTCAGTACTTC. Protein sequence: CASSGLGNIQYF.

The chain has TRBV5-6 and TRBJ2-5, with 7 nucleotides matching TRBD1. The DNA end is more similar to TRBJ2-7, so the J call may be wrong. The CDR3 is made up of 18 amino acids. Germline CDR1 and CDR2: SGHDT and YYEEEE. CDR3 sequence (DNA): TGTGCCAGCAGCTTGGGGCCACCAGGGACAGAGAATTATTACGAGCAGTACTTC. Translation gives CASSLGPPGTENYYEQYF.

This sequence joins TRBV6-5 and TRBJ2-7; TRBD1 is a possible D gene (8 bases). This CDR3 spans 16 amino acids. Germline CDR1 is MNHEY and CDR2 is SVGAGI. Deletions cut 2 bases from V and 4 bases from J, with 18 bases between. CDR3 protein: CASSYSTQGGNYEQYF. Here the CDR3 DNA reads TGTGCCAGCAGTTACAGTACACAGGGGGGGAATTACGAGCAGTACTTC.

CDR3 sequence reads: CASGLSTPGAFF. The CDR3 nucleotides are TGTGCTAGTGGTTTATCTACGCCCGGAGCTTTCTTT. The rearrangement links TRBV12-5 to TRBJ1-1, with unresolved D. The CDR3 has 12 amino acids. Germline assignment: CDR1 LGHNT and CDR2 FRNRAP. V was clipped by 3 bases and J by 10 bases, with 12 bases between them.

This chain uses TRBV11-2 with TRBJ2-5; 13 bases fit TRBD2. The CDR3 is made up of 17 amino acids. Germline-derived CDR1 and CDR2 are SGHAT and FQNNGV. With 5 bases clipped from V and 5 bases from J, the junction kept 11 bases outside the gene matches. CDR3 sequence (DNA): TGTGCCAGCAGCGTCTCATTACTAGCGGGGGGGCTTGAGACCCAGTACTTC. Protein: CASSVSLLAGGLETQYF.

This clone was seen just once. The CDR3 DNA is TGCGCCAGCAGTGGTAGCTCCTACGAGCAGTACTTC. It translates to CASSGSSYEQYF. This chain joins TRBV10-2 and TRBJ2-5; D unresolved. The DNA end is more similar to TRBJ2-7, so the J call may be wrong. This CDR3 comprises 12 residues. The V gene's germline CDR1 is WSHSY and CDR2 SAAADI.

This chain links TRBV10-2 with TRBJ2-5; D is undetermined. The CDR3 runs 13 residues. Germline values: CDR1 WSHSY, CDR2 SAAADI. The V end was cut by 2 bases, the J end by 5 bases, with 9 bases between. The CDR3 spells CASSENPRETQYF. DNA for the CDR3: TGCGCCAGCAGTGAGAACCCGCGGGAGACCCAGTACTTC.

The chain uses TRBV5-1 and TRBJ2-3; 7 positions match TRBD2. The V segment lost 1 base and the J segment 5 bases; nucleotides outside the gene matches: 4. The CDR3 is 14 residues long. Looked up from germline, CDR1 is SGHRS and CDR2 is YFSETQ. Here the CDR3 reads CASSLRGVVDTQYF. The CDR3 coding sequence is TGCGCCAGCAGCTTGCGGGGGGTCGTAGATACGCAGTATTTT.

The V gene is TRBV11-2, the J gene TRBJ2-1; 7 bases are a match to TRBD1. The trim removed 1 base at V and 4 bases at J, leaving 4 bases unmatched. Germline values: CDR1 SGHAT, CDR2 FQNNGV. CDR3 length: 15 amino acids. The CDR3 sequence is CASSLGGTDYNEQFF. The CDR3 bases are TGTGCCAGCAGCTTAGGGGGGACAGATTACAATGAGCAGTTCTTC.

The DNA for the CDR3 is TGCGCCAGCAGCTCCCCCTTCTGGGCGGGTCCGAGCTCCTACAATGAGCAGTTCTTC. Translated, it gives CASSSPFWAGPSSYNEQFF. This chain connects TRBV5-1 to TRBJ2-1, with TRBD2 as a possible D gene (5 bases). The CDR3 is 19 amino acids. Germline V gene data show CDR1 as SGHRS and CDR2 as YFSETQ. V gave up 3 bases and J gave up 0 bases, with 22 bases separating them.

This clone is a singleton in its sample. This chain joins TRBV5-5 and TRBJ2-3; TRBD2 matches at 9 bases. The trim removed 6 bases at V and 8 bases at J, leaving 13 bases unmatched. The CDR3 covers 15 residues. The V gene's germline CDR1 is SGHKS and CDR2 YYEKEE (reference sequence). CDR3 protein: CASTLAGEMYGTQYF. CDR3 in DNA: TGTGCCAGCACCTTAGCGGGAGAAATGTATGGTACGCAGTATTTT.

The chain employs TRBV5-1 and TRBJ2-7; 7 bases fit TRBD2. The CDR3 sequence is 14 residues long. V shed 5 bases, J shed 3 bases, and the junction held 8 bases outside the gene matches. CDR1 and CDR2 from the germline V gene are SGHRS and YFSETQ. This CDR3 reads CASRQAGRGYEQYF. The CDR3 DNA follows: TGCGCCAGCAGACAAGCGGGACGGGGCTACGAGCAGTACTTC. The full variable domain, with the rest looked up from reference TRBV5-1 and TRBJ2-7, is KAGVTQTPRYLIKTRGQQVTLSCSPISGHRSVSWYQQTPGQGLQFLFEYFSETQRNKGNFPGRFSGRQFSNSRSEMNVSTLELGDSALYLCASRQAGRGYEQYFGPGTRLTVT.

This chain joins TRBV7-3 and TRBJ2-1; D might be TRBD2 (6 bases). The CDR3 runs to 13 residues. The V end was cut by 1 base, the J end by 12 bases, with 13 bases between. Germline CDR1 reads SGHTA; CDR2 reads FQGTGA. This CDR3 reads CASSLNEVGRQFF. In nucleotides, the CDR3 is TGTGCCAGCAGCTTAAATGAGGTCGGGAGGCAGTTCTTC.

This sequence joins TRBV19 and TRBJ2-1; TRBD2 matches 12 bases. Germline loops: CDR1 LNHDA, CDR2 SQIVND (reference sequence). J lost 7 bases, V lost 5 bases, and 9 bases had no gene match. This CDR3 is built from 16 residues. In nucleotides, the CDR3 is TGTGCCAGTAGTTCGAGACGACTAGCGGGGGTGAATGAGCAGTTCTTC. Protein: CASSSRRLAGVNEQFF.

The J gene is TRBJ2-5, the V gene TRBV5-1; TRBD1 agrees at 8 bases. V shed 4 bases, J shed 4 bases, and the junction held 9 bases outside the gene matches. CDR3 size: 15 residues. The germline V gene has CDR1 SGHRS and CDR2 YFSETQ. CDR3 DNA sequence: TGCGCCAGCAGCCAACCGACACAGGGGGTAGAGACCCAGTACTTC. Amino acid sequence: CASSQPTQGVETQYF.

In its sample, this clone was seen a few times. The chain combines TRBV6-5 with TRBJ2-2; possibly TRBD1 for D (5 bases). Germline-derived CDR1 and CDR2 are MNHEY and SVGAGI. Between the trimmed V and J ends, which lost 10 bases and 0 bases, there was a span of 12 bases. The CDR3 is made up of 14 amino acids. CDR3 protein: CATQGHTNTGELFF. CDR3 nucleotides: TGTGCCACCCAAGGACACACGAACACCGGGGAGCTGTTTTTT.

The chain couples TRBV13 to TRBJ2-7; TRBD1 agrees at 9 bases. The ends lost 2 bases at V and 3 bases at J; junction bases unmatched: 5. The CDR3 has 15 amino acids. The germline gives CDR1 PRHDT, CDR2 FYEKMQ (reference sequence). The CDR3 coding sequence is TGTGCCAGCAGCTTATCGGACAGGGGTGGCTACGAGCAGTACTTC. It translates to CASSLSDRGGYEQYF. The whole variable domain, remainder taken from reference TRBV13 and TRBJ2-7, is AAGVIQSPRHLIKEKRETATLKCYPIPRHDTVYWYQQGPGQDPQFLISFYEKMQSDKGSIPDRFSAQQFSDYHSELNMSSLELGDSALYFCASSLSDRGGYEQYFGPGTRLTVT.

As DNA, the CDR3 is TGCGCCAGCAGCTTGTGGGAGCGAGGAAAAGATACGCAGTATTTT. This codes for CASSLWERGKDTQYF. The chain carries TRBV5-1 and TRBJ2-3, with TRBD2 as a possible D gene (5 bases). V lost 1 base and J lost 5, with 14 bases in between. CDR1 is SGHRS and CDR2 is YFSETQ in the germline V gene. The CDR3 is 15 residues long.

This chain connects TRBV29-1 to TRBJ2-1; 7 positions agree with TRBD2. Germline assignment: CDR1 SQVTM and CDR2 ANQGSEA. V was clipped by 4 bases and J by 4 bases; unmatched bases: 13. The CDR3 contains 16 residues. The CDR3 loop is CSVVPFGPREYNEQFF. The CDR3 nucleotides are TGCAGCGTTGTACCCTTTGGGCCGCGGGAGTACAATGAGCAGTTCTTC.

V gene TRBV4-1 combines with J gene TRBJ2-5, with TRBD2 matching 8 bases. In germline, CDR1 is MGHRA, CDR2 YSYEKL. The length of the CDR3 is 14 residues. V gave up 0 bases and J gave up 4 bases; unmatched junction bases: 1. The CDR3 reads CASSQEAGVETQYF. CDR3 nucleotides: TGCGCCAGCAGCCAAGAAGCGGGGGTAGAGACCCAGTACTTC.

CDR3 nucleotide sequence: TGTGCCAGCAGCGCCGCCGGGACTAGCGGAGTTACAGGTAGCCATGAGCAGTTCTTC. The encoded protein is CASSAAGTSGVTGSHEQFF. The genes are TRBV13 and TRBJ2-1; 11 nucleotides line up with TRBD2. The CDR3 is 19 amino acids. Germline lookup yields CDR1 PRHDT and CDR2 FYEKMQ (reference sequence). With 5 bases clipped from V and 8 bases from J, the junction kept 20 bases outside the gene matches.

This rearrangement joins TRBV5-1 to TRBJ2-5, with TRBD1 matching over 8 bases. V dropped 4 bases and J dropped 5; count of bases not matched to a gene: 7. The CDR3 length is 14 residues. Germline assignment: CDR1 SGHRS and CDR2 YFSETQ. The CDR3 region is CASSLRGPGETQYF. As DNA, the CDR3 is TGCGCCAGCAGCCTCAGGGGGCCCGGGGAGACCCAGTACTTC. Using reference TRBV5-1 and TRBJ2-5 for the parts outside the CDR3, the full variable domain is KAGVTQTPRYLIKTRGQQVTLSCSPISGHRSVSWYQQTPGQGLQFLFEYFSETQRNKGNFPGRFSGRQFSNSRSEMNVSTLELGDSALYLCASSLRGPGETQYFGPGTRLLVL.